This TCR beta chain was captured by sequencing in a study of control samples from healthy donors and cancer patients. J was trimmed by 4 bases and V by 2 bases; bases with no gene match: 4. There are 14 residues in the CDR3. The germline CDR1 and CDR2 sequences are SGHTS and YDEGEE. The protocol was immunoSEQ multiplex PCR, while the TCRdb copy is restricted to in-frame clones and leaves out a portion. Of 50,000 or so clones in the sample, approximately 83% are singletons; the top ten hold roughly 2.8%. The origin of this receptor is a woman in her forties or fifties with lung cancer. The sequencing sample was made of PBMCs. The V and J genes are TRBV5-8 and TRBJ2-5; TRBD1 aligns across 8 bases. In nucleotides, the CDR3 is TGTGCCAGCAGCTTACAGGGGGTGGTAGAGACCCAGTACTTC. Its protein product is CASSLQGVVETQYF.